The 26 T cell receptor beta chains below were found in one sample sequenced in a study of blood T cell repertoires in COVID-19. Clones were sequenced by immunoSEQ multiplex PCR, and TCRdb holds only the in-frame ones, with some missing. The table has about 150,000 clones, around 83% seen once. Sequencing input: peripheral blood. The receptors were sampled from a woman aged 60-75 years with COVID-19, enrolled during active disease.

This chain joins TRBV6-6 and TRBJ2-5; D might be TRBD2 (6 bases). The CDR3 extends over 11 amino acids. The V and J ends lost 7 bases and 5 bases respectively, with 8 bases between them. Germline values: CDR1 MNHNY, CDR2 SVGAGI (reference sequence). CDR3 residues: CASTAGETQYF. CDR3 nucleotide sequence: TGTGCCAGCACGGCGGGGGAGACCCAGTACTTC.

The chain has TRBV6-1 and TRBJ2-7, with 9 bases lining up with TRBD1. The CDR3 covers 15 residues. Germline V gene data show CDR1 as MNHNS and CDR2 as SASEGT. With V trimmed by 1 base and J by 6 bases, 7 bases remained unmatched. In DNA form, the CDR3 reads TGTGCCAGCAGTGAAGGGGAAACAGGGGGCCGCGAGCAGTACGTC. Protein: CASSEGETGGREQYV.

V usage is TRBV19 and J usage is TRBJ2-4; 7 nucleotides match TRBD1. There are 12 residues in the CDR3. Germline values: CDR1 LNHDA, CDR2 SQIVND (reference sequence). V dropped 4 bases and J dropped 10; count of bases not matched to a gene: 4. The CDR3 bases are TGTGCCAGTAGTACCGCGACAGGGATTCAGTACTTC. It codes for CASSTATGIQYF.

V gene TRBV5-5 combines with J gene TRBJ1-4; D is uncertain. V was shortened by 0 bases and J by 2 bases, with 5 bases between the two germline ends. The CDR3 loop spans 14 amino acids. Germline CDR1 is SGHKS and CDR2 is YYEKEE (reference sequence). The CDR3 sequence is CASSLGQTNEKLFF. CDR3 coding DNA: TGTGCCAGCAGCTTGGGCCAGACTAATGAAAAACTGTTTTTT.

The genes are TRBV7-2 and TRBJ2-1; 10 bases align to TRBD2. The CDR3 contains 15 residues. V lost 5 bases to trimming and J lost 4 bases; unmatched junction nucleotides: 5. The V gene's germline CDR1 is SGHTA and CDR2 FQGNSA. The CDR3 DNA follows: TGTGCCAGCAGCAAACTAGCGGGGACATACAATGAGCAGTTCTTC. As protein: CASSKLAGTYNEQFF.

This clone was counted between two and nine times. The V call is TRBV6-5, the J call TRBJ2-2; D gene uncertain. The V end lost 6 bases, the J end lost 0 bases, and 8 bases lay between the germline ends. The CDR3 loop spans 14 amino acids. Germline CDR1 reads MNHEY; CDR2 reads SVGAGI. The CDR3 here is CASRAITNTGELFF. The CDR3 region has the DNA TGTGCCAGCAGGGCCATTACGAACACCGGGGAGCTGTTTTTT.

Concerning this clone itself: The germline gene is not matched at one end of the junction; a read error may be the cause. This chain connects TRBV15 to TRBJ1-2, with no clear D. CDR1 is LNHNV, CDR2 YYDKDF, per germline (reference sequence). This CDR3 is 12 amino acids long. The CDR3 DNA sequence: TGTGCCACCAGCAGAGAGCCTGCCGTGGCGGCTTTC. Translated, it gives CATSREPAVAAF.

The V call is TRBV28, the J call TRBJ2-7; 8 bases map to TRBD2. In germline, CDR1 is MDHEN, CDR2 SYDVKM. CDR3 size: 15 residues. With 6 bases clipped from V and 3 bases from J, the junction kept 10 bases outside the gene matches. Written as DNA, the CDR3 is TGTGCCAGCAGCACGAGCGGGGGCGGAGACTACGAGCAGTACGTC. Translation: CASSTSGGGDYEQYV.

V is TRBV30 and J is TRBJ1-6, with 7 bases lining up with TRBD1. The V and J ends lost 7 bases and 0 bases, in that order; junction bases with no gene match: 9. CDR1 and CDR2 from the germline V gene are GTSNPN and SVGIG (reference sequence). The CDR3 contains 16 residues. The DNA of the CDR3 is TGTGCCTACACGGACAGGATAAGCTCCTATAATTCACCCCTCCACTTT. Translation gives CAYTDRISSYNSPLHF.

The J gene is TRBJ1-1, the V gene TRBV4-2; tentatively, D is TRBD1 (6 bases). This CDR3 has 12 residues. Trimming removed 8 bases at V and 10 bases at J, with 17 bases between. Germline V lookup: CDR1 LGHNA, CDR2 YNFKEQ. CDR3 nucleotides: TGTGCCAGCCGCGAAGCAGGGGAAGTAGCTTTCTTT. It yields the protein CASREAGEVAFF.

The chain employs TRBV4-2 and TRBJ2-1; TRBD1 matches at 8 bases. This CDR3 is built from 15 residues. Trimming cost V 1 base and J 5 bases; bases outside gene matches: 4. Germline V gene sequence: CDR1 LGHNA, CDR2 YNFKEQ. CDR3 sequence (DNA): TGTGCCAGCAGCCAAGGACAGGGGCCTAACAATGAGCAGTTCTTC. Amino acids: CASSQGQGPNNEQFF.

The chain has TRBV5-4 and TRBJ2-5, with a possible D match to TRBD2 (7 bases). This CDR3 region has 15 residues. In germline, CDR1 is SGHNT, CDR2 YYREEE (reference sequence). Trimming removed 1 base from V and 3 bases from J, with 13 bases in between. DNA of the CDR3: TGTGCCAGCAGCTTGTCTCGGGGGGCCGAAGAGACCCAGTACTTC. It translates to CASSLSRGAEETQYF.

The chain uses TRBV19 and TRBJ1-2; 12 bases fit TRBD1. V gave up 4 bases and J gave up 8 bases; unmatched junction bases: 8. CDR1 is LNHDA and CDR2 is SQIVND in the germline V gene (reference sequence). The CDR3 covers 15 residues. CDR3 protein: CASSSQSGTGGGYTF. CDR3 DNA: TGTGCCAGTAGTAGCCAATCCGGGACAGGGGGCGGCTACACCTTC. The entire variable domain, with the rest obtained from reference TRBV19 and TRBJ1-2, is as follows: DGGITQSPKYLFRKEGQNVTLSCEQNLNHDAMYWYRQDPGQGLRLIYYSQIVNDFQKGDIAEGYSVSREKKESFPLTVTSAQKNPTAFYLCASSSQSGTGGGYTFGSGTRLTVV.

This chain links TRBV9 with TRBJ1-1; possible D gene TRBD1, 5 bases. V dropped 3 bases and J dropped 5 bases, with 17 bases sitting between them. Looked up from germline, CDR1 is SGDLS and CDR2 is YYNGEE. The CDR3 totals 15 residues. The CDR3 nucleotides are TGTGCCAGCAGCGCACGGGTCGGGGGGGTGACTGAAGCTTTCTTT. Translation: CASSARVGGVTEAFF.

The chain employs TRBV7-8 and TRBJ1-2; the D gene is possibly TRBD1 (6 bases). Trimming cost V 1 base and J 8 bases, with 14 bases left between them. The CDR3 loop spans 14 amino acids. The germline gives CDR1 SGHVS, CDR2 FQNEAQ. CDR3 protein: CASSLGDTLVGYTF. The CDR3 nucleotides read TGTGCCAGCAGCTTAGGGGACACCCTTGTAGGCTACACCTTC. Variable domain in full (rest from reference TRBV7-8 and TRBJ1-2): GAGVSQSPRYKVAKRGQDVALRCDPISGHVSLFWYQQALGQGPEFLTYFQNEAQLDKSGLPSDRFFAERPEGSVSTLKIQRTQQEDSAVYLCASSLGDTLVGYTFGSGTRLTVV.

The chain employs TRBV29-1 and TRBJ2-7; D ambiguous. The length of the CDR3 is 12 residues. V was clipped by 6 bases and J by 2 bases, with 11 bases between them. Per the germline V gene, CDR1 is SQVTM and CDR2 is ANQGSEA. Written as DNA, the CDR3 is TGCAGCGTATCCGGGTCAACCTACGAGCAGTACTTC. Protein: CSVSGSTYEQYF.

The J gene is TRBJ1-1, the V gene TRBV23-1; the match to TRBD1 covers 7 bases. TRBV23-1 is placed among ORFs of uncertain function. This CDR3 has 17 amino acids. V dropped 0 bases and J dropped 1; count of bases not matched to a gene: 8. This CDR3 reads CASSQSFQQGRNTEAFF. The CDR3 coding sequence is TGCGCCAGCAGTCAATCGTTTCAACAGGGGAGGAACACTGAAGCTTTCTTT.

The gene calls are TRBV25-1 and TRBJ2-5; D is unresolved. Per the germline V gene, CDR1 is MGHDK and CDR2 is SYGVNS. The length of the CDR3 is 11 residues. V lost 6 bases to trimming and J lost 2 bases, with 4 bases between them. CDR3 sequence: CASSLQETQYF. In DNA form, the CDR3 reads TGTGCCAGCAGCTTACAAGAGACCCAGTACTTC.

CDR3 coding DNA: TGTGCCAGCAGAGGAGGGGCCGAGCAGTACGTC. It yields the protein CASRGGAEQYV. This chain connects TRBV6-5 to TRBJ2-7; D may be TRBD2 (6 bases). Germline lookup yields CDR1 MNHEY and CDR2 SVGAGI. The CDR3 is made up of 11 amino acids. V was trimmed by 6 bases and J by 6 bases, leaving 9 bases between them.

This sequence joins TRBV5-4 and TRBJ2-5, with 7 bases aligning to TRBD1. This CDR3 has 13 residues. The germline V gene encodes CDR1 SGHNT and CDR2 YYREEE (reference sequence). V shed 5 bases and J 2 bases; nucleotides not matched to a gene: 3. The CDR3 DNA follows: TGTGCCAGCAGACAGGGACAGCAAGAGACCCAGTACTTC. Translation: CASRQGQQETQYF.

For this clone: The same CDR3 can be traced to other DNA sequences in this sample. The chain uses TRBV19 and TRBJ1-5; TRBD1 aligns across 11 bases. The CDR3 loop spans 15 amino acids. Per the germline V gene, CDR1 is LNHDA and CDR2 is SQIVND (reference sequence). The V segment lost 6 bases and the J segment 7 bases; nucleotides outside the gene matches: 8. CDR3 sequence reads: CASSPGTGGGQPQHF. CDR3 DNA: TGTGCCAGTAGCCCTGGGACAGGGGGTGGCCAGCCCCAGCATTTT.

This chain connects TRBV7-8 to TRBJ1-1, with TRBD1 as a possible D gene (5 bases). The length of the CDR3 is 14 residues. CDR1 is SGHVS, CDR2 FQNEAQ, per germline. V was clipped by 2 bases and J by 5 bases, with 12 bases between them. DNA of the CDR3: TGTGCCAGCAGCTTAATTACCGGGGGGACTGAAGCTTTCTTT. It is translated as CASSLITGGTEAFF.

The rearrangement uses TRBV7-9 and TRBJ1-1, with 9 bases lining up with TRBD1. This CDR3 region has 13 residues. Looked up from germline, CDR1 is SEHNR and CDR2 is FQNEAQ (reference sequence). The V gene end was trimmed by 4 bases and the J gene end by 7 bases; junction bases not matched to a gene: 4. The DNA of the CDR3 is TGTGCCAGCAGCTCCCGGGACAGGGTTGAAGCTTTCTTT. The encoded protein is CASSSRDRVEAFF.

The chain has TRBV6-1 and TRBJ1-5, with D unclear. V lost 1 base and J lost 0, with 10 bases in between. Germline CDR1 and CDR2: MNHNS and SASEGT. The length of the CDR3 is 16 residues. CDR3 bases: TGTGCCAGCAGTGAAGAAAGAGTTTTTAGCAATCAGCCCCAGCATTTT. Amino acids: CASSEERVFSNQPQHF.

This clone was detected only once. This sequence joins TRBV19 and TRBJ2-1, with TRBD1 identical over 9 bases. The V gene end was trimmed by 5 bases and the J gene end by 5 bases; junction bases not matched to a gene: 7. Germline-derived CDR1 and CDR2 are LNHDA and SQIVND (reference sequence). The CDR3 runs 15 residues. DNA of the CDR3: TGTGCCAGTAGTTTCCGGACAGGGGTCAACAATGAGCAGTTCTTC. The encoded protein is CASSFRTGVNNEQFF.

This clone was detected only once. The chain combines TRBV5-5 with TRBJ1-3; D is possibly TRBD1 (5 bases). The CDR3 contains 15 residues. V was pared by 3 bases and J by 0 bases, with 10 bases between. Germline CDR1 SGHKS, CDR2 YYEKEE (reference sequence). The CDR3 DNA sequence: TGTGCCAGCAGCTCCCTGGGGGGCTCTGGAAACACCATATATTTT. Protein sequence: CASSSLGGSGNTIYF. The full variable domain, its missing parts supplied by reference TRBV5-5 and TRBJ1-3, is DAGVTQSPTHLIKTRGQQVTLRCSPISGHKSVSWYQQVLGQGPQFIFQYYEKEERGRGNFPDRFSARQFPNYSSELNVNALLLGDSALYLCASSSLGGSGNTIYFGEGSWLTVV.